This T cell receptor beta chain derives from a study of T cells after yellow fever vaccination. Study-wide results and limits: The booster saw the reappearance of most primary-vaccination clones (approximately 97% CD4, about 85% CD8).

TCRdb ran MiXCR on the 5' RACE reads and lists one entry per CDR3 protein. This table holds roughly 50,000 distinct CDR3 sequences, roughly 7.5% found once. This clonotype was recorded at least ten times. Its antigen is unidentified. The CDR3 consists of 14 residues. CDR1 and CDR2 from the germline V gene are SEHNR and FQNEAQ (reference sequence). V lost 5 bases, J lost 5 bases, and 7 bases stayed unmatched. The receptor was isolated from a man aged 18 to 29 who received the YFV17D yellow fever vaccine. The V call is TRBV7-9, the J call TRBJ2-3; 7 bases agree with TRBD2. Sequencing used CD8+ T cells sorted from PBMCs, obtained less than 16 days after the first yellow fever vaccination. CDR3 DNA sequence: TGTGCCAGCAGCCCTCGGACTAGACAAGATACGCAGTATTTT. This translates into CASSPRTRQDTQYF.